This TCR beta chain was documented in a study of neoadjuvant anti-PD-1 for oral cavity cancer. Broader study findings: With a few patients per group, TCR findings need larger cohorts.

Clones were sequenced by immunoSEQ multiplex PCR, and TCRdb holds only the in-frame ones, with some missing. The sample includes roughly 68,000 clones, 85% to 90% of them seen just once. V was pared by 5 bases and J by 8 bases, with 15 bases between. The CDR3 spans 14 residues. The germline V gene encodes CDR1 MDHEN and CDR2 SYDVKM. Note on this clone: Its specificity is not known.

The sample's time point: after neoadjuvant nivolumab, at surgical resection. Patients had newly diagnosed, untreated stage II-IVA oral cavity squamous cell carcinoma. The sample consisted of PBMCs, taken after nivolumab (anti-PD-1) treatment. The J gene is TRBJ1-4, the V gene TRBV28; D remains ambiguous. The TCR comes from a person between 40 and 85 years old with oral cavity squamous cell carcinoma. CDR3 coding DNA: TGTGCCAGCAGTCCCCGGGTGGGAAGCGAAAAACTGTTTTTT. It translates to CASSPRVGSEKLFF.